Below, one T cell receptor (beta chain) is given with its context. The antigen remains unidentified. Germline CDR1 and CDR2: MNHEY and SMNVEV (reference sequence). V lost 6 bases and J lost 1, with 14 bases in between. The CDR3 runs 15 residues. The data were taken from a study of cytomegalovirus exposure and HLA in healthy donors. Study details: In terms of ancestry, the Caucasian-associated cluster contained around 79% of the 350 to 450 genotyped donors.

Primers included in the PCR were 60 Vbeta and 13 Jbeta primers. Per the study methods: Later, about 80 million unique TCR beta chains were counted in an analysis, and roughly 10 million of them were shared. The data were produced by immunoSEQ multiplex PCR, yet TCRdb's version contains in-frame clones alone and is incomplete. The D gene and trimming were derived from the DNA, and the V and J assignments and clone size from that table. Here the sample table reports around 130,000 clones. Broader study findings: Among TCR beta chains, those listed as cytomegalovirus-associated numbered some 160. Using a false discovery rate of 0.05, a later analysis showed that 15,000 to 20,000 TCR beta sequences were associated with HLA alleles.

This TCR came from a woman aged 40 to 50 in good health and CMV-seronegative. V gene TRBV27 combines with J gene TRBJ2-3; no clear D gene. The sequenced sample consisted of PBMCs. CDR3 loop: CASRTLTTGTDTQYF. DNA for the CDR3: TGTGCCAGCAGGACATTGACGACCGGCACAGATACGCAGTATTTT.